The sequence of this T cell receptor (beta chain) was determined in a study of cytomegalovirus exposure and HLA in healthy donors. Study-level points and caveats: Investigators reported 150 to 200 TCR beta chains as tied to cytomegalovirus.

Comments on this clone: Its specificity is not known.

The primer mix had 60 Vbeta and 13 Jbeta primers. Assay: immunoSEQ multiplex PCR; the TCRdb copy retains only in-frame clones and omits some. The sample has some 130,000 clones. The CDR3 contains 14 residues. Germline loops: CDR1 MNHEY, CDR2 SVGAGI. V shed 5 bases and J 2 bases; nucleotides not matched to a gene: 4. This clonotype originated in a woman between 55 and 75 years old in good health and CMV-seronegative. The sample was PBMCs. The chain has TRBV6-5 and TRBJ2-5, with 8 bases lining up with TRBD1. CDR3 in amino acids: CASSTTGEQETQYF. The CDR3 nucleotides read TGTGCCAGCAGTACGACAGGGGAGCAAGAGACCCAGTACTTC.